A single sample is the source of the 29 T cell receptor beta chains below, sequenced in a study of blood T cell repertoires in COVID-19. Sequenced by immunoSEQ multiplex PCR; TCRdb stores in-frame clones only, minus some. Of some 72,000 clones listed, roughly 86% are singletons. Input material: peripheral blood. The receptors here all came from a man aged 50-59 years with active or convalescent COVID-19.

The V call is TRBV2, the J call TRBJ1-4; 9 bases match TRBD1. Germline loops: CDR1 SNHLY, CDR2 FYNNEI. The CDR3 runs to 14 residues. J was trimmed by 7 bases and V by 6 bases; bases with no gene match: 6. CDR3 residues: CASREQGASEKLFF. In DNA, the CDR3 is TGTGCCAGCAGGGAACAGGGGGCGAGTGAAAAACTGTTTTTT.

This chain joins TRBV19 and TRBJ2-7; D is perhaps TRBD1 (6 bases). Per the germline V gene, CDR1 is LNHDA and CDR2 is SQIVND (reference sequence). The CDR3 has 15 amino acids. Trimming shortened V by 4 bases and J by 0 bases, and 13 bases separated the two germline ends. The CDR3 region is CASSTPGTLSYEQYF. The CDR3 DNA reads as TGTGCCAGTAGTACTCCCGGGACACTCTCCTACGAGCAGTACTTC.

This clone was detected only once. The rearrangement uses TRBV11-3 and TRBJ2-1; 11 bases map to TRBD1. The CDR3 is 15 amino acids. V shed 6 bases, J shed 3 bases, and the junction held 4 bases outside the gene matches. Per the germline V gene, CDR1 is SGHNT and CDR2 is YENEEA. In DNA, the CDR3 is TGTGCCAGCAGTCCCGGGACAGGGGGCTACAATGAGCAGTTCTTC. Its protein is CASSPGTGGYNEQFF.

V usage is TRBV5-4 and J usage is TRBJ2-5; 10 positions match TRBD2. The V and J ends lost 2 bases and 2 bases, in that order; junction bases with no gene match: 12. The CDR3 loop spans 18 amino acids. Germline V lookup: CDR1 SGHNT, CDR2 YYREEE (reference sequence). This CDR3 is CASSFPGLASRRQETQYF. CDR3 DNA sequence: TGTGCCAGCAGCTTTCCGGGACTAGCGTCCCGTAGGCAAGAGACCCAGTACTTC.

The rearrangement links TRBV5-1 to TRBJ1-1; 7 nucleotides agree with TRBD1. Germline V gene data show CDR1 as SGHRS and CDR2 as YFSETQ. With 3 bases clipped from V and 1 base from J, the junction kept 9 bases outside the gene matches. The CDR3 is 16 residues long. CDR3 region: CASSSDGQGENTEAFF. DNA of the CDR3: TGCGCCAGCAGCTCCGACGGGCAGGGGGAGAACACTGAAGCTTTCTTT. Drawing the rest from reference TRBV5-1 and TRBJ1-1, the complete variable domain is KAGVTQTPRYLIKTRGQQVTLSCSPISGHRSVSWYQQTPGQGLQFLFEYFSETQRNKGNFPGRFSGRQFSNSRSEMNVSTLELGDSALYLCASSSDGQGENTEAFFGQGTRLTVV.

The V gene is TRBV27, the J gene TRBJ1-2; the match to TRBD1 covers 11 bases. Germline CDR1 MNHEY, CDR2 SMNVEV (reference sequence). V was clipped by 0 bases and J by 8 bases; unmatched bases: 8. CDR3 length: 16 amino acids. CDR3: CASSLSFGQGAWGYTF. In nucleotides, the CDR3 is TGTGCCAGCAGTTTATCCTTTGGACAGGGGGCATGGGGCTACACCTTC.

V and J are TRBV19 and TRBJ2-1; no clear D gene. The CDR3 totals 15 residues. Trimming removed 5 bases from V and 2 bases from J, with 13 bases in between. CDR1 and CDR2 from the germline V gene are LNHDA and SQIVND (reference sequence). CDR3 protein: CASSSWQTPYNEQFF. The CDR3 coding sequence is TGTGCCAGTAGTTCTTGGCAAACCCCCTACAATGAGCAGTTCTTC. Drawing the rest from reference TRBV19 and TRBJ2-1, the complete variable domain is DGGITQSPKYLFRKEGQNVTLSCEQNLNHDAMYWYRQDPGQGLRLIYYSQIVNDFQKGDIAEGYSVSREKKESFPLTVTSAQKNPTAFYLCASSSWQTPYNEQFFGPGTRLTVL.

This chain links TRBV7-9 with TRBJ2-5, with 7 bases aligning to TRBD1. The CDR3 sequence is 14 residues long. V shed 4 bases, J shed 7 bases, and the junction held 9 bases outside the gene matches. The germline gives CDR1 SEHNR, CDR2 FQNEAQ (reference sequence). Here the CDR3 DNA reads TGTGCCAGCAGCTACGACAGGGAAAAGGGGACCCAGTACTTC. Its protein is CASSYDREKGTQYF.

This clone was counted a few times. J is TRBJ1-2 and V is TRBV28, with 7 nucleotides matching TRBD1. V gave up 6 bases and J gave up 3 bases; unmatched junction bases: 10. The CDR3 is 15 residues long. Looked up from germline, CDR1 is MDHEN and CDR2 is SYDVKM. The CDR3 DNA reads TGTGCCAGCAGGGTCGGGACAGAGTTCTACTATGGCTACACCTTC. Protein: CASRVGTEFYYGYTF.

V gene TRBV4-3 combines with J gene TRBJ2-3; 11 nucleotides line up with TRBD2. The CDR3 runs to 15 residues. Trimming removed 2 bases from V and 3 bases from J; junction bases left unmatched: 1. Germline V CDR1 and CDR2: LGHNA, YSLEER. CDR3 sequence: CASSQLAGGTDTQYF. The CDR3 DNA reads as TGCGCCAGCAGCCAACTAGCGGGGGGTACAGATACGCAGTATTTT.

The rearrangement uses TRBV30 and TRBJ1-2, with 7 bases that match TRBD1. The CDR3 extends over 13 amino acids. Trimming cost V 2 bases and J 5 bases; bases outside gene matches: 5. Germline assignment: CDR1 GTSNPN and CDR2 SVGIG (reference sequence). As DNA, the CDR3 is TGTGCCTGGAGTTTCAGGGACAGATATGGCTACACCTTC. It translates to CAWSFRDRYGYTF.

The rearrangement links TRBV4-3 to TRBJ2-2; 7 positions match TRBD2. The CDR3 has 17 amino acids. Germline trimming cut 0 bases from V and 6 bases from J; bases unmatched to any gene: 10. Germline lookup yields CDR1 LGHNA and CDR2 YSLEER. CDR3 in DNA: TGCGCCAGCAGCCAAGAAGGGGAGGGGCGCTCGGCCGGGGAGCTGTTTTTT. This gives the protein CASSQEGEGRSAGELFF.

This rearrangement joins TRBV18 to TRBJ1-1; TRBD1 might be the D (6 bases). The CDR3 runs to 14 residues. Trimming took 4 bases from V and 5 from J, leaving 14 bases between them. Per germline, CDR1 KGHSH and CDR2 LQKENI. The CDR3 sequence: CASSLGTQGTEAFF. The CDR3 coding sequence is TGTGCCAGCTCACTTGGGACCCAGGGGACTGAAGCTTTCTTT.

This sequence joins TRBV6-2 or TRBV6-3 and TRBJ2-5, with a weak D call TRBD1 (6 bases). The CDR3 totals 17 residues. The germline gives CDR1 MNHEY, CDR2 SVGEGT. Deletions cut 6 bases from V and 0 bases from J, with 20 bases between. The chain's CDR3 is CASSPKGYRAYQETQYF. The DNA of the CDR3 is TGTGCCAGCAGCCCTAAAGGGTACAGGGCCTACCAAGAGACCCAGTACTTC.

This chain links TRBV6-2 or TRBV6-3 with TRBJ2-2; 7 nucleotides match TRBD1. After removal of 8 bases from V and 0 bases from J, the junction contained 6 bases not matched to a gene. The CDR3 runs 15 residues. Germline V gives CDR1 MNHEY, CDR2 SVGEGT. The CDR3 nucleotides are TGTGCCAGCCGTTCCGGACAGGCGAACACCGGGGAGCTGTTTTTT. The encoded protein is CASRSGQANTGELFF.

This chain links TRBV5-1 with TRBJ2-2; the D gene is possibly TRBD1 (6 bases). Trimming stripped 7 bases from V and 6 bases from J, with 13 bases between. CDR1 SGHRS and CDR2 YFSETQ come from the germline V gene. This CDR3 comprises 13 residues. The CDR3 spells CASGTGMSGELFF. The CDR3 bases are TGCGCCAGCGGCACAGGGATGTCCGGGGAGCTGTTTTTT. Filled out from reference TRBV5-1 and TRBJ2-2, the complete variable domain reads KAGVTQTPRYLIKTRGQQVTLSCSPISGHRSVSWYQQTPGQGLQFLFEYFSETQRNKGNFPGRFSGRQFSNSRSEMNVSTLELGDSALYLCASGTGMSGELFFGEGSRLTVL.

The chain employs TRBV3-1 (or the pseudogene TRBV3-2) and TRBJ1-3, with 8 bases identical to TRBD1. Germline loops: CDR1 LGHDT, CDR2 YNNKEL (reference sequence). This CDR3 is 16 amino acids long. The V and J ends lost 6 bases and 0 bases, in that order; junction bases with no gene match: 7. The CDR3 here is CASRTGEPVSGNTIYF. CDR3 bases: TGTGCCAGCAGGACAGGGGAACCCGTCTCTGGAAACACCATATATTTT.

Of note for this clone: This specimen includes other DNA sequences encoding the same CDR3. The V call is TRBV11-3, the J call TRBJ2-3, with D possibly being TRBD1 (6 bases). The CDR3 is made up of 14 amino acids. Trimming took off 3 bases at V and 2 bases at J, with 9 bases between the two ends. CDR1 is SGHNT, CDR2 YENEEA, per germline. CDR3 nucleotides: TGTGCCAGCAGCTTGACAGGAGTCACAGATACGCAGTATTTT. Translating it yields CASSLTGVTDTQYF.

This chain links TRBV7-2 with TRBJ1-1; D possibly corresponds to TRBD1 (6 bases). Germline V lookup: CDR1 SGHTA, CDR2 FQGNSA. This CDR3 is built from 15 residues. V lost 5 bases and J 3 bases, leaving 16 bases between the germline ends. DNA for the CDR3: TGTGCCAGCAGCCCATACACCAGGGGTTACACTGAAGCTTTCTTT. Translated, it gives CASSPYTRGYTEAFF.

V usage is TRBV2 and J usage is TRBJ2-5; D is possibly TRBD2 (5 bases). The CDR3 contains 15 residues. V was cut by 0 bases and J by 1 base, with 9 bases left in between. Per germline, CDR1 SNHLY and CDR2 FYNNEI. The CDR3 here is CASSEALRGQETQYF. The CDR3 nucleotides read TGTGCCAGCAGTGAAGCGCTACGGGGCCAAGAGACCCAGTACTTC. Combining the CDR3 with reference TRBV2 and TRBJ2-5 gives the whole variable domain EPEVTQTPSHQVTQMGQEVILRCVPISNHLYFYWYRQILGQKVEFLVSFYNNEISEKSEIFDDQFSVERPDGSNFTLKIRSTKLEDSAMYFCASSEALRGQETQYFGPGTRLLVL.

The chain uses TRBV7-2 and TRBJ2-1; 12 nucleotides align to TRBD1. Germline CDR1 SGHTA, CDR2 FQGNSA. The V segment lost 5 bases and the J segment 4 bases; nucleotides outside the gene matches: 3. The CDR3 has 15 residues. The CDR3 protein is CASSMGQGAYNEQFF. The CDR3 DNA is TGTGCCAGCAGCATGGGACAGGGGGCTTACAATGAGCAGTTCTTC.

V and J are TRBV6-4 and TRBJ2-2, with 13 bases fitting TRBD2. The CDR3 sequence is 15 residues long. The ends lost 9 bases at V and 5 bases at J; junction bases unmatched: 6. Germline V gives CDR1 MRHNA, CDR2 SNTAGT. CDR3 residues: CASSVTSGGTGELFF. Written as DNA, the CDR3 is TGTGCCAGTTCCGTGACTAGCGGGGGGACCGGGGAGCTGTTTTTT.

The genes are TRBV28 and TRBJ2-1; the match to TRBD2 covers 11 bases. Germline V gene sequence: CDR1 MDHEN, CDR2 SYDVKM. V lost 0 bases, J lost 10 bases, and 20 bases stayed unmatched. The CDR3 totals 20 residues. CDR3 DNA: TGTGCCAGCAGTTTATGGTCCCCTGCCGGTTCTAGCGGGGGGCACGCCGAGCAGTTCTTC. Translation gives CASSLWSPAGSSGGHAEQFF.

The rearrangement links TRBV5-4 to TRBJ2-3; the match to TRBD1 covers 9 bases. Germline values: CDR1 SGHNT, CDR2 YYREEE (reference sequence). This CDR3 spans 14 amino acids. J was trimmed by 3 bases and V by 3 bases; bases with no gene match: 2. Written as DNA, the CDR3 is TGTGCCAGCAGCTACGGGACAGGGACAGATACGCAGTATTTT. Protein: CASSYGTGTDTQYF.

The chain combines TRBV5-1 with TRBJ1-2, with 12 bases lining up with TRBD1. The germline V gene encodes CDR1 SGHRS and CDR2 YFSETQ. V lost 3 bases to trimming and J lost 6 bases; unmatched junction nucleotides: 24. The CDR3 extends over 21 amino acids. CDR3 sequence reads: CASSYLGGSPGQGAYKHGYTF. As DNA, the CDR3 is TGCGCCAGCAGCTATTTGGGGGGAAGCCCGGGACAGGGGGCGTATAAACATGGCTACACCTTC.

This chain uses TRBV28 with TRBJ2-7, with TRBD2 as a possible D gene (5 bases). The CDR3 loop spans 13 amino acids. Germline loops: CDR1 MDHEN, CDR2 SYDVKM. V lost 2 bases to trimming and J lost 5 bases, with 10 bases between them. In DNA form, the CDR3 reads TGTGCCAGCAGTTTAACGGTCGGGAACGAGCAGTACTTC. Translating gives CASSLTVGNEQYF.

The V call is TRBV16, the J call TRBJ1-1; 10 bases agree with TRBD1. Per germline, CDR1 KGHSY and CDR2 FQNENV. The CDR3 runs to 16 residues. V was pared by 4 bases and J by 0 bases, with 5 bases of the junction left unmatched. The CDR3 DNA is TGTGCCAGCAGCCTAATGGGGACAGGGGTGAACACTGAAGCTTTCTTT. It is translated as CASSLMGTGVNTEAFF.

V usage is TRBV28 and J usage is TRBJ1-1; tentatively, D is TRBD1 (5 bases). The germline V and J ends were trimmed by 7 bases and 1 base, with 16 bases remaining between them. CDR1 and CDR2 from the germline V gene are MDHEN and SYDVKM. The length of the CDR3 is 15 residues. The CDR3 coding sequence is TGTGCCAGCACTCCGGGGACTTCGGGGAACACTGAAGCTTTCTTT. Its translation: CASTPGTSGNTEAFF.

The V call is TRBV28, the J call TRBJ2-1; TRBD2 aligns across 12 bases. This CDR3 spans 14 amino acids. Germline V gives CDR1 MDHEN, CDR2 SYDVKM. V lost 6 bases and J lost 12; bases outside the gene matches: 9. CDR3 in DNA: TGTGCCAGCAGCTCGGGACTAGCGGGTGCGGGGCAGTTCTTC. The encoded protein is CASSSGLAGAGQFF.